The 2 T cell receptor beta chains in this list originate from one sample, sequenced in a study of cytomegalovirus exposure and HLA in healthy donors. PCR used 60 Vbeta primers and 13 Jbeta primers. Libraries were prepared by immunoSEQ multiplex PCR; TCRdb keeps only in-frame clonotypes and omits some of them. The sample has 90,000 or so clones; about 74% are singletons. Sequencing was done on a sample of PBMCs. Receptors were obtained from a woman in her forties or fifties in good health and CMV-seropositive.

This clone has a handful of counts. This rearrangement joins TRBV9 to TRBJ2-7, with D maybe TRBD2 (5 bases). The germline V and J ends were trimmed by 4 bases and 9 bases, with 11 bases remaining between them. Germline loops: CDR1 SGDLS, CDR2 YYNGEE. CDR3 length: 11 residues. This CDR3 reads CASSFPGRQYF. In nucleotides, the CDR3 is TGTGCCAGCAGCTTCCCGGGAAGGCAGTACTTC.

The chain links TRBV28 to TRBJ1-1; 9 bases match TRBD1. Unmatched junction bases numbered 5, after V lost 3 bases and J lost 6 bases. Germline V lookup: CDR1 MDHEN, CDR2 SYDVKM. This CDR3 is built from 14 residues. The CDR3 nucleotides are TGTGCCAGCAGTTTCGGGACAGGGTCTTCTGAAGCTTTCTTT. It codes for CASSFGTGSSEAFF.